The clone carrying this T cell receptor (beta chain) was counted between two and nine times. Antigen specificity is unknown. TCRdb independently ran MiXCR on the RT-PCR reads; one entry per CDR3 protein. The sample holds approximately 700,000 distinct CDR3 sequences, approximately 15% seen once. This sample is part of a study of response to subunit inactivated influenza vaccine. The CDR3 loop spans 15 amino acids. The junction had 10 bases not matched to a gene; V was cut back by 6 bases and J by 4 bases. Germline loops: CDR1 DFQATT, CDR2 SNEGSKA (reference sequence). The study's findings and limits: There was a suggestion from the authors that each seasonal influenza vaccination recruits few new T cells.

V is TRBV20-1 and J is TRBJ2-1; 9 bases align to TRBD2. This TCR was sampled from a man aged 50 or older who received an inactivated influenza vaccine. Sample: PBMCs from blood, taken 14 to 15 days before vaccination. The CDR3 spells CSAPEVSGSYNEQFF. The CDR3, as DNA: TGCAGTGCCCCGGAGGTTAGCGGGAGTTACAATGAGCAGTTCTTC.